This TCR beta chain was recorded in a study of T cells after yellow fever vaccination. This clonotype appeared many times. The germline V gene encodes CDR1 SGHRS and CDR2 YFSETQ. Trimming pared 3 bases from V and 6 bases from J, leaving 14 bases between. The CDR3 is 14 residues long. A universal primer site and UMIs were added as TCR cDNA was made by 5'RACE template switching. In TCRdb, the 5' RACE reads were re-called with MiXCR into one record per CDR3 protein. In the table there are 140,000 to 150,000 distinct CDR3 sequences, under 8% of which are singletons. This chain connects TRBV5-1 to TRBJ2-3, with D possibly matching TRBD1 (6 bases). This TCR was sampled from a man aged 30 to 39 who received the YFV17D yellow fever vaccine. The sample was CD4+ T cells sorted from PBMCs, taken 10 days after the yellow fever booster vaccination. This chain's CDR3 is CASSSGTPSDTQYF. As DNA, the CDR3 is TGCGCCAGCAGCTCCGGGACACCCTCGGATACGCAGTATTTT.